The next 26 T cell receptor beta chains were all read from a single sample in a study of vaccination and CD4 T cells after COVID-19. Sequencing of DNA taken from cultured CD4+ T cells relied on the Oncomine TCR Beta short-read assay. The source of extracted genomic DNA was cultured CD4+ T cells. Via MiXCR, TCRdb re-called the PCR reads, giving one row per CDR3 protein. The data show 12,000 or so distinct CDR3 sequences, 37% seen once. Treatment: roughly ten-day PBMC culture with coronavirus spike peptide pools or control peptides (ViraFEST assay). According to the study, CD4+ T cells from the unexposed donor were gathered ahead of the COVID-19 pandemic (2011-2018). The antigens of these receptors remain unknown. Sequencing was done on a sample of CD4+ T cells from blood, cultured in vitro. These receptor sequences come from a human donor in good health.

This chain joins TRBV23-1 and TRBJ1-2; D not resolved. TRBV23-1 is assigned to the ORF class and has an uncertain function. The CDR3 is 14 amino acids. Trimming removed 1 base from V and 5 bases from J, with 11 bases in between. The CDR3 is CASSQLGPSYGYTF. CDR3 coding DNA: TGCGCCAGCAGTCAATTAGGCCCCTCTTATGGCTACACCTTC.

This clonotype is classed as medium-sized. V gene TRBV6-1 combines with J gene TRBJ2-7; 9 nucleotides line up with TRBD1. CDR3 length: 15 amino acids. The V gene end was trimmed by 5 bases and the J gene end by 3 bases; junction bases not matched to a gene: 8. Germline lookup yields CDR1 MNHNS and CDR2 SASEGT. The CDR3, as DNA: TGTGCCAGCAGTCTATTTCCGGGACAGGGCTACGAGCAGTACTTC. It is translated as CASSLFPGQGYEQYF.

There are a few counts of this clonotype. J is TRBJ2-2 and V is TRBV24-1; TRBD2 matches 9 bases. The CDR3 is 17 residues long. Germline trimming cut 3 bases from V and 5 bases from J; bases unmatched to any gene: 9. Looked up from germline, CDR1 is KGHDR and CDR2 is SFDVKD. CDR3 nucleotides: TGTGCCACCAGTGATATCATAGCGGGAGAGAGTACCGGGGAGCTGTTTTTT. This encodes CATSDIIAGESTGELFF.

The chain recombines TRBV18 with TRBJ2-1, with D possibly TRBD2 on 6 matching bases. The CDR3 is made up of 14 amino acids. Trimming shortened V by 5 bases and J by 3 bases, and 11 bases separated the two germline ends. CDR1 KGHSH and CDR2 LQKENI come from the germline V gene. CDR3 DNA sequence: TGTGCCAGCTCAGAGACCGGGAGCTACAATGAGCAGTTCTTC. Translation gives CASSETGSYNEQFF.

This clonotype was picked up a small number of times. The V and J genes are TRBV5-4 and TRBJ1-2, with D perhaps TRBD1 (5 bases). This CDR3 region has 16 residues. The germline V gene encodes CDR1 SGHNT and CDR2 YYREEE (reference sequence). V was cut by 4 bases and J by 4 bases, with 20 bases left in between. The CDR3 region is CASSPGQRAGSYGYTF. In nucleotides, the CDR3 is TGTGCCAGCAGCCCGGGCCAAAGGGCAGGGAGCTATGGCTACACCTTC. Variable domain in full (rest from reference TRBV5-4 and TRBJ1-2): ETGVTQSPTHLIKTRGQQVTLRCSSQSGHNTVSWYQQALGQGPQFIFQYYREEENGRGNFPPRFSGLQFPNYSSELNVNALELDDSALYLCASSPGQRAGSYGYTFGSGTRLTVV.

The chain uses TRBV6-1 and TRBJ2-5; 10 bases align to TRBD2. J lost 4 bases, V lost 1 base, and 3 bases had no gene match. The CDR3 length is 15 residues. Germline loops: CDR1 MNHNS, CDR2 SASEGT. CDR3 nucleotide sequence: TGTGCCAGCAGTGAAGAGGAGCGGGGGGGAGAGACCCAGTACTTC. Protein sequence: CASSEEERGGETQYF.

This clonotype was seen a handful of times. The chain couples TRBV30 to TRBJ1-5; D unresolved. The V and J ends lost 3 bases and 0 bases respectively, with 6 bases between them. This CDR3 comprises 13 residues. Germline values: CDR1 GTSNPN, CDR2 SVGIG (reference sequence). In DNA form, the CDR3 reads TGTGCCTGGAGCTCAGATAGCAATCAGCCCCAGCATTTT. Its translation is CAWSSDSNQPQHF.

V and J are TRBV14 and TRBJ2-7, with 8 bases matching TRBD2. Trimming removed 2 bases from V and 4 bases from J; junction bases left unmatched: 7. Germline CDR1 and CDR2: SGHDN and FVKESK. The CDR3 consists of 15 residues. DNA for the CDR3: TGTGCCAGCAGCCAAACCGGGACTAGAGAATACGAGCAGTACTTC. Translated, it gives CASSQTGTREYEQYF.

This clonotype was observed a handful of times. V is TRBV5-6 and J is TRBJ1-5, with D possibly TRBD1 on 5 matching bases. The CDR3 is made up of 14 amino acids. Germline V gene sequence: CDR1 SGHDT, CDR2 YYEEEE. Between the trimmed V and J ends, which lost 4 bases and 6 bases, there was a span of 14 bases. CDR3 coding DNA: TGTGCCAGCAGCCCAGGGCTAGATGGTCAGCCCCAGCATTTT. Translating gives CASSPGLDGQPQHF. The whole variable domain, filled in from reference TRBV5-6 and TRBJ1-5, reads DAGVTQSPTHLIKTRGQQVTLRCSPKSGHDTVSWYQQALGQGPQFIFQYYEEEERQRGNFPDRFSGHQFPNYSSELNVNALLLGDSALYLCASSPGLDGQPQHFGDGTRLSIL.

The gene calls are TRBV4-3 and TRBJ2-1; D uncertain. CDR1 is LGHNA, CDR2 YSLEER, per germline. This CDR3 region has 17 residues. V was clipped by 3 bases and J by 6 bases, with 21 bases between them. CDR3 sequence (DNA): TGCGCCAGCAGCCAGGCAGCAATGGAGACCTCACCCAATGAGCAGTTCTTC. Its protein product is CASSQAAMETSPNEQFF.

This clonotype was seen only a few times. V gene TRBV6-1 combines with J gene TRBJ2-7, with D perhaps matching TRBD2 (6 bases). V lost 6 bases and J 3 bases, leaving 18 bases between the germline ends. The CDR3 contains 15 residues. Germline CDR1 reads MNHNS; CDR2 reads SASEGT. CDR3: CASRSDLAGSYEQYF. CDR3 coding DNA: TGTGCCAGCAGATCGGACCTGGCCGGGAGCTACGAGCAGTACTTC.

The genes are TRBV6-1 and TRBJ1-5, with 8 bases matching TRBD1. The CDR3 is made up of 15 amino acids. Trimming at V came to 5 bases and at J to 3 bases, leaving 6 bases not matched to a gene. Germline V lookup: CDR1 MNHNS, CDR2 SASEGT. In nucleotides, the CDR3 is TGTGCCAGCAGTCCTAAGACAGGGGTCAATCAGCCCCAGCATTTT. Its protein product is CASSPKTGVNQPQHF.

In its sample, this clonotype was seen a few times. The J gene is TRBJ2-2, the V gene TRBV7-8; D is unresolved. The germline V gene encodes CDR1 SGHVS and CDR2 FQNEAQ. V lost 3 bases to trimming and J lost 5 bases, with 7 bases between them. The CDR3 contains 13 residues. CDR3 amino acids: CASSFDITGELFF. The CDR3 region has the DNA TGTGCCAGCAGCTTCGACATTACCGGGGAGCTGTTTTTT.

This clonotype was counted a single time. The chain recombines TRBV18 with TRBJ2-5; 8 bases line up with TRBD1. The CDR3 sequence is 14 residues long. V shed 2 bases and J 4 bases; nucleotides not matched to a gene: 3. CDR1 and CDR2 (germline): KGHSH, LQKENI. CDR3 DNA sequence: TGTGCCAGCTCACCAGTGACAGGGGTAGAGACCCAGTACTTC. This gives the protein CASSPVTGVETQYF.

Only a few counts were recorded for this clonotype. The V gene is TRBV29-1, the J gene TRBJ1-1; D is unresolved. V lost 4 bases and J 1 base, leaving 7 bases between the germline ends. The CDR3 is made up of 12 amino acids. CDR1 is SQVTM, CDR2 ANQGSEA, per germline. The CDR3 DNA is TGCAGCGTTGGGCTTGGGAACACTGAAGCTTTCTTT. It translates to CSVGLGNTEAFF.

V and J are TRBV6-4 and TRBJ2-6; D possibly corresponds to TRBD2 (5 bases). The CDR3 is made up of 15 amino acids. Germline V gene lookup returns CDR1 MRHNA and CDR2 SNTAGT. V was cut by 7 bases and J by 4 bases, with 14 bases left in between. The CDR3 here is CASMGSGPGANVLTF. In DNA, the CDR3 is TGTGCCAGCATGGGGAGTGGCCCGGGGGCCAACGTCCTGACTTTC.

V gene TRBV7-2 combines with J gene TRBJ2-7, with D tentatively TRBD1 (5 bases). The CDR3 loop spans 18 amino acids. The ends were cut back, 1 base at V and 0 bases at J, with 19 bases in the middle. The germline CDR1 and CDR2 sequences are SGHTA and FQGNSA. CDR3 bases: TGTGCCAGCAGCTTAGGGGCCACGCTACGACAGAGCTCCTACGAGCAGTACTTC. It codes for CASSLGATLRQSSYEQYF.

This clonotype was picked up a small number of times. CDR3 amino acids: CASSSGLAPRTNEQFF. In DNA, the CDR3 is TGTGCCAGCAGCTCGGGACTAGCTCCCCGGACCAATGAGCAGTTCTTC. This chain uses TRBV7-2 with TRBJ2-1, with 9 positions matching TRBD2. The length of the CDR3 is 16 residues. From germline, CDR1 is SGHTA and CDR2 FQGNSA. Trimming took 4 bases from V and 6 from J; bases not matched to a gene: 10.

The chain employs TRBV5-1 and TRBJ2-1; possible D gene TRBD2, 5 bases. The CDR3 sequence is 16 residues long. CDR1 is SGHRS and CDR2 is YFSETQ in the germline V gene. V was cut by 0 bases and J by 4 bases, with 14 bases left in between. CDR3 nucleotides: TGCGCCAGCAGCTTGGGAGGACTCCGTGGGTACAATGAGCAGTTCTTC. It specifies CASSLGGLRGYNEQFF.

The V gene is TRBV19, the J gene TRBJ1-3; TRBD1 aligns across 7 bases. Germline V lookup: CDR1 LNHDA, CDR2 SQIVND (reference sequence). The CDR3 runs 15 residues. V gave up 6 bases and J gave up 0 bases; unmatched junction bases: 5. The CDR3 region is CASSSDRLSGNTIYF. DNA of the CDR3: TGTGCCAGTAGCTCGGACAGGCTCTCTGGAAACACCATATATTTT.

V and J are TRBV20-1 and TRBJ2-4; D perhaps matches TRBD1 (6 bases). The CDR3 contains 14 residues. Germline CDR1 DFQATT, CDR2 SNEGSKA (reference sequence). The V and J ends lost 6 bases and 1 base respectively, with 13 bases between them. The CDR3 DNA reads TGCAGTGCCCTACAGGGTACTGCCAAAAACATTCAGTACTTC. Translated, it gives CSALQGTAKNIQYF.

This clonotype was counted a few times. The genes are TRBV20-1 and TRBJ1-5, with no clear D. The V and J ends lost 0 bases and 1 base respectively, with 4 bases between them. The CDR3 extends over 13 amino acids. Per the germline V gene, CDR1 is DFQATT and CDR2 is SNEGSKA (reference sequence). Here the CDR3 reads CSAREDSNQPQHF. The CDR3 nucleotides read TGCAGTGCTAGAGAAGACAGCAATCAGCCCCAGCATTTT.

The chain's CDR3 is CASSPTSSVTDTQYF. CDR3 in DNA: TGTGCCAGCAGTCCCACCAGTAGCGTCACAGATACGCAGTATTTT. The genes are TRBV28 and TRBJ2-3; tentative D call: TRBD2 (5 bases). Deletions cut 5 bases from V and 2 bases from J, with 14 bases between. The CDR3 spans 15 residues. Germline CDR1 and CDR2: MDHEN and SYDVKM.

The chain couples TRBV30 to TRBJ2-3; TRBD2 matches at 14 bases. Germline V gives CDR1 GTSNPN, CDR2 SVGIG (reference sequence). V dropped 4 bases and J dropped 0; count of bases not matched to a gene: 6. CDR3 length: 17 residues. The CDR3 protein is CAWKQRLAGGSTDTQYF. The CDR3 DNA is TGTGCCTGGAAGCAAAGACTAGCGGGAGGGAGCACAGATACGCAGTATTTT.

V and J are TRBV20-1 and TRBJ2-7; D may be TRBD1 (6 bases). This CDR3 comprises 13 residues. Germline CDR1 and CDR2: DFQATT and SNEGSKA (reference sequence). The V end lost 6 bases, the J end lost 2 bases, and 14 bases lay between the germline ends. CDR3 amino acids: CSAWQGTTYEQYF. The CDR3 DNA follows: TGCAGTGCCTGGCAGGGGACCACCTACGAGCAGTACTTC.

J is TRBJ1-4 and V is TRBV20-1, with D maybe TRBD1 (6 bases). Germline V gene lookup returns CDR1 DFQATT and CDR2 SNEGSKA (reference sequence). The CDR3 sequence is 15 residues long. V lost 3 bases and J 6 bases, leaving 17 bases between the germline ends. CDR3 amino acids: CSASGGNRDYEKLFF. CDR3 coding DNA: TGCAGTGCTAGCGGGGGAAACAGGGACTATGAAAAACTGTTTTTT.